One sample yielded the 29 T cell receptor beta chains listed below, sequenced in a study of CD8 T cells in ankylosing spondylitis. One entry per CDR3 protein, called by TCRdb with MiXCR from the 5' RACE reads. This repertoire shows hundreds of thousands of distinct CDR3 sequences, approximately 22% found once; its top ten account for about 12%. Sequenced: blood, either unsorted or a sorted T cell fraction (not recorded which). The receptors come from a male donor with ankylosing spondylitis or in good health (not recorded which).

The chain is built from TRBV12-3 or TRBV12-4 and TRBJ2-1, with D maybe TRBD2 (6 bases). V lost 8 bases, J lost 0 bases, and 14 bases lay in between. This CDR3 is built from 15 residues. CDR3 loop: CASGGREPSYNEQFF. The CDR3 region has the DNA TGTGCCAGCGGAGGGCGAGAGCCCTCCTACAATGAGCAGTTCTTC.

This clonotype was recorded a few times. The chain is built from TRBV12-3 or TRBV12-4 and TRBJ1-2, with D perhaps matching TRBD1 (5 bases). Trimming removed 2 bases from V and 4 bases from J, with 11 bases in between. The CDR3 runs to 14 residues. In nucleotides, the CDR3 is TGTGCCAGCAGTTTATTGGGACCTTCCTATGGCTACACCTTC. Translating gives CASSLLGPSYGYTF.

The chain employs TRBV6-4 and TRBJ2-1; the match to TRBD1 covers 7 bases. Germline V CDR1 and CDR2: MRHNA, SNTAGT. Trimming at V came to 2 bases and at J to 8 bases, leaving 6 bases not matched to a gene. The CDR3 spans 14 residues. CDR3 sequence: CASSDHYRGDEQFF. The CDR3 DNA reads TGTGCCAGCAGTGACCATTACAGGGGAGATGAGCAGTTCTTC.

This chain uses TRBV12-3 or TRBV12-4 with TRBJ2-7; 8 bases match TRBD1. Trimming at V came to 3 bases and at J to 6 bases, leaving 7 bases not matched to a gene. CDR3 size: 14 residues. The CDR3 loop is CASSFSQGGVEQYF. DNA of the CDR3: TGTGCCAGCAGTTTCTCACAGGGGGGAGTCGAGCAGTACTTC.

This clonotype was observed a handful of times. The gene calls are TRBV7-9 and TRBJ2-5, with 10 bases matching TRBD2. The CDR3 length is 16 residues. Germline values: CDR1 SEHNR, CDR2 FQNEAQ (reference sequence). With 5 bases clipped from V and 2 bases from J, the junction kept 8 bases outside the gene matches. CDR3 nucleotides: TGTGCCAGCAGCCTACTTTTAGCGGGGGGACAAGAGACCCAGTACTTC. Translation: CASSLLLAGGQETQYF. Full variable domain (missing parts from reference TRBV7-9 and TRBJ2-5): DTGVSQNPRHKITKRGQNVTFRCDPISEHNRLYWYRQTLGQGPEFLTYFQNEAQLEKSRLLSDRFSAERPKGSFSTLEIQRTEQGDSAMYLCASSLLLAGGQETQYFGPGTRLLVL.

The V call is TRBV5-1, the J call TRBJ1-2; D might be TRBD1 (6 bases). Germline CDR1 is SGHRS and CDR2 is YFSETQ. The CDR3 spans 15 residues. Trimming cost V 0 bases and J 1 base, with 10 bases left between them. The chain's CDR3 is CASSLEGQINYGYTF. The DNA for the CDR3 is TGCGCCAGCAGCTTGGAAGGACAGATTAACTATGGCTACACCTTC.

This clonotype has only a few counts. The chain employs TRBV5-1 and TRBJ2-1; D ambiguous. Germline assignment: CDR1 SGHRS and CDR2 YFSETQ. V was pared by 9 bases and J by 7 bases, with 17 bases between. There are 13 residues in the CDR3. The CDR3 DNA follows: TGCGCCACCTCGGCAGTGCATAATAATGAGCAGTTCTTC. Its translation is CATSAVHNNEQFF.

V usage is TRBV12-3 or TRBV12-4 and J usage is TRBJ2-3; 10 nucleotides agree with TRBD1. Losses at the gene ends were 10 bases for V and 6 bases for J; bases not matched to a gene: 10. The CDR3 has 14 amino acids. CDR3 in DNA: TGTGCCACCAGCCCGGGGACAGGGGTGGATACGCAGTATTTT. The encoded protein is CATSPGTGVDTQYF.

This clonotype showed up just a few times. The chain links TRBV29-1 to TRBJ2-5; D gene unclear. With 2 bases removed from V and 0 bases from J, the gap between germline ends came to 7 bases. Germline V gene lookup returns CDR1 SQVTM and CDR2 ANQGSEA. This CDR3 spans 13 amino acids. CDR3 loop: CSVEPMDQETQYF. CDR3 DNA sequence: TGCAGCGTTGAACCGATGGACCAAGAGACCCAGTACTTC.

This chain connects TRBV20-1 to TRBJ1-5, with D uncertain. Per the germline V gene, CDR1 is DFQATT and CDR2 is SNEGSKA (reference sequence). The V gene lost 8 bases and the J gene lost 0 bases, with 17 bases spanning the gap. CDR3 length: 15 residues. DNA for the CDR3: TGCAGTTTCCGACCCGACCTTTATAGCAATCAGCCCCAGCATTTT. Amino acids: CSFRPDLYSNQPQHF.

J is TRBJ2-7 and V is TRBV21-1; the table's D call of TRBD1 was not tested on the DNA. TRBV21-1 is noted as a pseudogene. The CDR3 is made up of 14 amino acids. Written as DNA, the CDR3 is TGTGCCAGCAGCTCTACGGACACCCCCTACGAGCAGTACTTC. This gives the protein CASSSTDTPYEQYF.

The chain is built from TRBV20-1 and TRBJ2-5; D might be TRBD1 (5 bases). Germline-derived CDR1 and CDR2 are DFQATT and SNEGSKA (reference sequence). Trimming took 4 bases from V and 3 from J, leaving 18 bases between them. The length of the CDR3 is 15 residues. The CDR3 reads CSANGQGNNEETQYF. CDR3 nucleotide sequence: TGCAGTGCTAATGGACAAGGGAATAACGAAGAGACCCAGTACTTC.

The CDR3 spells CASSLGAGGLTDTQYF. Written as DNA, the CDR3 is TGTGCCAGCAGTTTAGGAGCGGGGGGGCTAACAGATACGCAGTATTTT. This chain links TRBV12-3 or TRBV12-4 with TRBJ2-3, with 10 bases that match TRBD2. Germline trimming cut 1 base from V and 3 bases from J; bases unmatched to any gene: 4. The CDR3 is 16 amino acids.

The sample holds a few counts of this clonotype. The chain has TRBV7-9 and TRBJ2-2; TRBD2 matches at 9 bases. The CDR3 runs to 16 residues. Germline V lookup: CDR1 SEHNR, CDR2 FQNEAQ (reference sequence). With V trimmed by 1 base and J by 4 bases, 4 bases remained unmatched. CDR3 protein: CASSLGTSEATGELFF. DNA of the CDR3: TGTGCCAGCAGCTTAGGGACTAGCGAGGCCACCGGGGAGCTGTTTTTT.

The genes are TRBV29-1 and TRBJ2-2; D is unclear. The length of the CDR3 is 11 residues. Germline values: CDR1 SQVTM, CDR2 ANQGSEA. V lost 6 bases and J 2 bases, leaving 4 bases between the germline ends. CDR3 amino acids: CSVHNTGELFF. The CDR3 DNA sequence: TGCAGCGTCCACAACACCGGGGAGCTGTTTTTT.

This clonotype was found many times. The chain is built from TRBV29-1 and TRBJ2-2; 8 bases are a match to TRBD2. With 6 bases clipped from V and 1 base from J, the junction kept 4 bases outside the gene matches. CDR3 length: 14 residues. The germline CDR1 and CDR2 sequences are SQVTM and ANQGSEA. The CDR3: CSVTSDLNTGELFF. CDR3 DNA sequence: TGCAGCGTGACTAGCGATCTGAACACCGGGGAGCTGTTTTTT.

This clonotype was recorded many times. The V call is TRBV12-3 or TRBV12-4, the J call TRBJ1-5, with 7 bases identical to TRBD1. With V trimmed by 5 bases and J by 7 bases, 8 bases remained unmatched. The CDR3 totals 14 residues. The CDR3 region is CASSDQGVGQPQHF. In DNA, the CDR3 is TGTGCCAGCAGTGACCAGGGGGTTGGACAGCCCCAGCATTTT.

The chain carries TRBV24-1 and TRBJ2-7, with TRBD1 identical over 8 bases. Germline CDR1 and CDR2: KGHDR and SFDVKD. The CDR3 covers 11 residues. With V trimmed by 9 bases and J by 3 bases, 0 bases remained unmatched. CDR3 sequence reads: CATGQGYEQYF. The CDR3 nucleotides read TGTGCCACCGGACAGGGCTACGAGCAGTACTTC.

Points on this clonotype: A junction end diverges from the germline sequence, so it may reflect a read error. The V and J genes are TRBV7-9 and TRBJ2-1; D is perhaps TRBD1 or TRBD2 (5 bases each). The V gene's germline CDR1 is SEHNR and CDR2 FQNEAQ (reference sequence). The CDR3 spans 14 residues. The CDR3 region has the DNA TGTGCCAGCAGCTTAGTGTCCGGGACCGGGTTCTCCATCTTC. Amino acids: CASSLVSGTGFSIF.

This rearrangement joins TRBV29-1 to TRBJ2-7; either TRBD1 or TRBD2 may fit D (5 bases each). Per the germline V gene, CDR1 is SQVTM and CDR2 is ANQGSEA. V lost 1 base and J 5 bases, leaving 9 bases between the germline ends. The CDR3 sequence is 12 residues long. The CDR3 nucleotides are TGCAGCGTTGAAGTGCGAGGGGACGAGCAGTACTTC. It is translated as CSVEVRGDEQYF.

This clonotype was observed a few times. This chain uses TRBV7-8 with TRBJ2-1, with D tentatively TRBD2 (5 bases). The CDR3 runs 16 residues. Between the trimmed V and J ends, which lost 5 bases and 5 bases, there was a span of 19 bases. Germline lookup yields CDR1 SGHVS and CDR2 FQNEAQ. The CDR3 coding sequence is TGTGCCAGCAGCCCCCCCGGGAATAAGGTTAACAATGAGCAGTTCTTC. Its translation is CASSPPGNKVNNEQFF.

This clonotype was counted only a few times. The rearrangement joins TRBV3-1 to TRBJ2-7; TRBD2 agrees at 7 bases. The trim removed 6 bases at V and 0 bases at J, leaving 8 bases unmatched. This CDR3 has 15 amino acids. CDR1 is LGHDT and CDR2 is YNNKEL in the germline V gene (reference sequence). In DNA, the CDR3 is TGTGCCAGCAGTATCTTTAGCGGGCCCTCCTACGAGCAGTACTTC. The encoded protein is CASSIFSGPSYEQYF.

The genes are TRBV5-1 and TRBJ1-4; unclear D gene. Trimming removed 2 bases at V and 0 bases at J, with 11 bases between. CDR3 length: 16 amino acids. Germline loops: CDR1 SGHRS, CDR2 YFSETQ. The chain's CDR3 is CASSFEVGTTNEKLFF. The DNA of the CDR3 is TGCGCCAGCAGCTTTGAAGTGGGGACAACTAATGAAAAACTGTTTTTT.

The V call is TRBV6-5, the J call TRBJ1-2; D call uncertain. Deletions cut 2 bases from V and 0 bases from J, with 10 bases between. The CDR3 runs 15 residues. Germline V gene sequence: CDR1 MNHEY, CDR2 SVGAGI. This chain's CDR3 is CASSYGHGTNYGYTF. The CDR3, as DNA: TGTGCCAGCAGTTACGGGCACGGAACTAACTATGGCTACACCTTC.

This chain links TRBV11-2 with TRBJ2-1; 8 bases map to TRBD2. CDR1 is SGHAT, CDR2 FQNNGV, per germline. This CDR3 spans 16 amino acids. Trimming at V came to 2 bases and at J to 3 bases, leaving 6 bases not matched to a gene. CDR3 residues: CASSLSPAGGYNEQFF. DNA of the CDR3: TGTGCCAGCAGCTTAAGTCCCGCGGGGGGCTACAATGAGCAGTTCTTC.

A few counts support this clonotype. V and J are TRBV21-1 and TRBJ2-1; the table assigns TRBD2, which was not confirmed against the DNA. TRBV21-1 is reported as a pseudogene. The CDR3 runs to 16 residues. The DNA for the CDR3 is TGTGCCAGCAGCAAGGACTTCGGGCCTTCCTACAATGAGCAGTTCTTC. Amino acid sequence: CASSKDFGPSYNEQFF.

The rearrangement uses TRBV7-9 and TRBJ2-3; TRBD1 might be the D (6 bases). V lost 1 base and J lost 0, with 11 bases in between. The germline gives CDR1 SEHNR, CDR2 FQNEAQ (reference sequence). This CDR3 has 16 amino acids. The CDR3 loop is CASSLEGVISTDTQYF. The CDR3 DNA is TGTGCCAGCAGCTTAGAGGGGGTGATAAGCACAGATACGCAGTATTTT.

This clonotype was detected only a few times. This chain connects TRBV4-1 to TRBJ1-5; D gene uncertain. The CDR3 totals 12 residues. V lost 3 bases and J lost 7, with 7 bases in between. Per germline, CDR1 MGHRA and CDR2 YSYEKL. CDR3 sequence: CASSQTGQPQHF. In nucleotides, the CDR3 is TGCGCCAGCAGCCAGACTGGACAGCCCCAGCATTTT.

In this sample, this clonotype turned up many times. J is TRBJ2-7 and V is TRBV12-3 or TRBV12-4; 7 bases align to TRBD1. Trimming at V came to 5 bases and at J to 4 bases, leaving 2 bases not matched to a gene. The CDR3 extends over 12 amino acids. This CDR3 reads CASSEQGYEQYF. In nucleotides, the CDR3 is TGTGCCAGCAGTGAACAGGGGTACGAGCAGTACTTC.